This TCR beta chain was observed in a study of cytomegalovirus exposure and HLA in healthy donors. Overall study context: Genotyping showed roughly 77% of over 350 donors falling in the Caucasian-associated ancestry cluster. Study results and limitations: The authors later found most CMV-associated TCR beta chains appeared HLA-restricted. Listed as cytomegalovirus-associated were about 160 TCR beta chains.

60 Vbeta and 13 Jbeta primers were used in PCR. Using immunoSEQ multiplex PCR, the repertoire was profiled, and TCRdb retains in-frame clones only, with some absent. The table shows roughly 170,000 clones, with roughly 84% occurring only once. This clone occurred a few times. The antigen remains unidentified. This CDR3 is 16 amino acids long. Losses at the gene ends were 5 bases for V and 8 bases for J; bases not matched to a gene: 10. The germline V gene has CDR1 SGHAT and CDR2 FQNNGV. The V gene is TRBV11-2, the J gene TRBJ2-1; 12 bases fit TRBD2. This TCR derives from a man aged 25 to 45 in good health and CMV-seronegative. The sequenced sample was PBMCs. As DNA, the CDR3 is TGTGCCAGCAGCAACGCCCCTAGCGGGAGGGCCTATGAGCAGTTCTTC. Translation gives CASSNAPSGRAYEQFF.